A selection of T cell receptor beta chains follows, all from one sample in a study of shared clonotypes between healthy human individuals. Clones were read by immunoSEQ multiplex PCR, and TCRdb kept only the in-frame ones, dropping some. Counted here are some 900,000 clones, over 60% occurring once; the ten biggest clones make up over 1.3%. Sequencing was performed on memory CD4+ T cells sorted from blood. The receptors derive from a man between 18 and 29 years old in good health. The CDR3 runs from the conserved cysteine through the conserved F or W. The D gene is left open where the match is weak. Size is stated for part of the rows, as once, few or many counts, or as a class when the clone is expanded.

v_call,clone_size,d_call,j_call,cdr3_length,cdr3_aa,cdr3_nt
TRBV4-1,.,TRBD2,TRBJ2-5,17,CASSQDHLAGGQETQYF,TGCGCCAGCAGCCAAGATCACCTAGCGGGAGGTCAGGAGACCCAGTACTTC
TRBV18,.,.,TRBJ2-2,14,CASPGQIYTGELFF,TGTGCCAGCCCTGGACAAATTTACACCGGGGAGCTGTTTTTT
TRBV5-1,.,.,TRBJ2-3,16,CASSPVAVGGTDTQYF,TGCGCCAGCAGCCCCGTAGCGGTCGGAGGCACAGATACGCAGTATTTT
TRBV6-1,.,TRBD1,TRBJ1-5,13,CASVDRDNQPQHF,TGTGCCAGCGTTGACAGGGACAATCAGCCCCAGCATTTT
TRBV5-1,.,.,TRBJ2-3,13,CASSLQYTDTQYF,TGCGCCAGCAGCTTGCAATACACAGATACGCAGTATTTT
TRBV10-2,few,.,TRBJ1-6,15,CASSESEKGLSPLHF,TGCGCCAGCAGTGAGTCGGAAAAGGGACTTTCACCCCTCCACTTT
TRBV2,.,TRBD2,TRBJ2-7,14,CASTNGGAGYEQYF,TGTGCCAGCACCAACGGGGGGGCAGGCTACGAGCAGTACTTC
TRBV2,.,.,TRBJ1-2,13,CASRARLAYGYTF,TGTGCCAGCAGGGCCAGGTTGGCCTATGGCTACACCTTC
TRBV7-9,few,TRBD1,TRBJ1-1,17,CASLPRTGGEGVPEAFF,TGTGCCAGCCTGCCGCGCACAGGGGGCGAAGGGGTCCCTGAAGCTTTCTTT
TRBV5-1,.,TRBD2,TRBJ2-3,17,CASSALTSGGAGDTQYF,TGCGCCAGCAGCGCCCTGACTAGCGGGGGGGCCGGAGATACGCAGTATTTT
TRBV27,.,TRBD1,TRBJ1-6,14,CASSLTGKGEPLHF,TGTGCCAGCAGTCTGACAGGGAAAGGGGAACCCCTCCACTTT
TRBV12-5,once,TRBD2,TRBJ2-7,16,CASGLVLGEGLDEQYF,TGTGCTAGTGGTTTGGTACTGGGGGAGGGCCTCGACGAGCAGTACTTC
TRBV7-2,.,.,TRBJ2-6,15,CASSSGLSGANVLTF,TGTGCCAGCAGCTCCGGGCTCTCTGGGGCCAACGTCCTGACTTTC
TRBV25-1,.,.,TRBJ1-1,13,CASSEFPGTEAFF,TGTGCCAGCAGTGAATTCCCGGGCACTGAAGCTTTCTTT
TRBV29-1,.,.,TRBJ1-2,13,CSVESLGGYGYTF,TGCAGCGTTGAGAGTCTGGGCGGCTATGGCTACACCTTC
TRBV7-2,.,TRBD2,TRBJ2-4,13,CASSATLAGGQYF,TGTGCCAGCAGCGCCACCCTAGCGGGGGGTCAGTACTTC
TRBV29-1,many,TRBD1,TRBJ1-5,14,CSVGGTDPGQPQHF,TGCAGCGTTGGAGGGACAGATCCGGGTCAGCCCCAGCATTTT
TRBV2,once,.,TRBJ1-6,14,CASSGQANNSPLHF,TGTGCCAGCAGTGGACAGGCCAATAATTCACCCCTCCACTTT
TRBV28,.,.,TRBJ1-2,13,CATLDLANYGYTF,TGTGCCACCCTAGATTTAGCTAACTATGGCTACACCTTC
TRBV18,.,.,TRBJ2-1,15,CASSPGQGRWNEQFF,TGTGCCAGCTCACCAGGGCAGGGGAGGTGGAATGAGCAGTTCTTC
TRBV28,.,TRBD1,TRBJ2-5,15,CAGGDRGHASETQYF,TGTGCCGGAGGGGACAGGGGGCACGCCAGTGAGACCCAGTACTTC
TRBV5-1,.,TRBD2,TRBJ2-3,14,CASRLAPSTDTQYF,TGCGCCAGCCGACTAGCGCCTAGCACAGATACGCAGTATTTT
TRBV5-4,.,.,TRBJ1-1,12,CASSLTYTEAFF,TGTGCCAGCAGCTTGACGTACACTGAAGCTTTCTTT
TRBV7-2,few,TRBD2,TRBJ2-4,19,CASSLGTSGNKLAKNIQYF,TGTGCCAGCAGCTTAGGGACTAGCGGGAATAAACTAGCCAAAAACATTCAGTACTTC
TRBV15,few,TRBD2,TRBJ2-1,16,CATSILSGKYSNEQFF,TGTGCCACCAGCATCCTTAGCGGGAAATACAGTAATGAGCAGTTCTTC
TRBV18,.,.,TRBJ2-5,13,CASSPGTQETQYF,TGTGCCAGCTCACCAGGGACCCAAGAGACCCAGTACTTC
TRBV9,.,.,TRBJ1-1,13,CASSPRLDGEAFF,TGTGCCAGCAGCCCACGACTGGACGGTGAAGCTTTCTTT
TRBV6-5,once,.,TRBJ1-1,15,CASTKADRSLPEAFF,TGTGCCTCGACTAAAGCGGACAGATCCCTCCCTGAAGCTTTCTTT
TRBV18,.,.,TRBJ2-5,11,CASSPAETQYF,TGTGCCAGCTCACCAGCCGAGACCCAGTACTTC
TRBV7-2,few,TRBD2,TRBJ2-2,14,CASSLALAGGELFF,TGTGCCAGCAGCTTAGCTCTAGCGGGAGGGGAGCTGTTTTTT
TRBV10-3,.,TRBD1,TRBJ2-7,15,CAISDGQGAPYEQYF,TGTGCCATCAGTGACGGACAGGGGGCTCCCTACGAGCAGTACTTC
TRBV19,.,.,TRBJ2-1,14,CASSLGLTYNEQFF,TGTGCCAGTAGTCTGGGTCTGACCTACAATGAGCAGTTCTTC
TRBV6-6,.,TRBD1,TRBJ1-1,15,CASSYQGAGLTEAFF,TGTGCCAGCAGTTACCAGGGGGCGGGTTTAACTGAAGCTTTCTTT
TRBV11-2,.,TRBD2,TRBJ2-7,15,CASSSGLAINYEQYF,TGTGCCAGCAGCTCGGGACTAGCGATCAACTACGAGCAGTACTTC
TRBV18,many,TRBD1,TRBJ2-5,15,CASSPGAGGAETQYF,TGTGCCAGCTCACCAGGGGCAGGGGGCGCAGAGACCCAGTACTTC
TRBV2,.,TRBD1,TRBJ1-5,13,CASSYNRGEPQHF,TGTGCCAGCAGCTACAACAGGGGAGAGCCCCAGCATTTT
TRBV5-8,.,.,TRBJ2-7,14,CASSLGPLLGEQYF,TGTGCCAGCAGCTTGGGGCCCCTTTTGGGGGAGCAGTACTTC
TRBV4-1,.,.,TRBJ2-2,15,CASRSPGWGTGELFF,TGCGCCAGCAGGAGCCCAGGATGGGGCACCGGGGAGCTGTTTTTT
TRBV13,.,.,TRBJ1-1,15,CASSLIDRMNTEAFF,TGTGCCAGCAGCTTGATCGACAGAATGAACACTGAAGCTTTCTTT
TRBV6-5,.,.,TRBJ1-1,13,CASSYVDSTEAFF,TGTGCCAGCAGTTACGTGGACAGCACTGAAGCTTTCTTT
TRBV4-1,.,TRBD1,TRBJ2-1,19,CASSQRLNTGDRSYNEQFF,TGCGCCAGCAGCCAACGGCTAAACACTGGGGACAGGTCCTACAATGAGCAGTTCTTC
TRBV10-1,.,TRBD2,TRBJ2-1,14,CASSLAGEYNEQFF,TGCGCCAGCAGTCTAGCGGGGGAATACAATGAGCAGTTCTTC
TRBV11-3,few,TRBD1,TRBJ1-6,17,CASSYRAAGTGGSPLHF,TGTGCCAGCAGTTACCGTGCTGCCGGGACAGGGGGTTCACCCCTCCACTTT
TRBV4-2,.,.,TRBJ2-2,15,CASTSSLGQTGELFF,TGTGCCAGCACCTCAAGTCTGGGCCAAACCGGGGAGCTGTTTTTT
TRBV27,.,TRBD1,TRBJ1-5,15,CASSGATGGIQPQHF,TGTGCCAGCAGTGGGGCAACAGGGGGTATTCAGCCCCAGCATTTT
TRBV28,few,TRBD1,TRBJ2-6,16,CASSWTGKSGANVLTF,TGTGCCAGCAGTTGGACAGGGAAGTCTGGGGCCAACGTCCTGACTTTC
TRBV7-9,.,TRBD2,TRBJ2-1,15,CASSGGLAGVDEQFF,TGTGCCAGCAGCGGGGGACTAGCGGGAGTCGATGAGCAGTTCTTC
TRBV6-1,.,TRBD1,TRBJ2-5,15,CASRSPGTGRETQYF,TGTGCCAGCAGAAGCCCCGGGACAGGGAGGGAGACCCAGTACTTC
TRBV11-3,.,.,TRBJ2-6,14,CASTEEEVGNVLTF,TGTGCCAGCACCGAAGAAGAGGTTGGGAACGTCCTGACTTTC
TRBV30,once,TRBD1,TRBJ1-3,14,CAWSARDRVNTIYF,TGTGCCTGGAGTGCCAGGGACAGGGTGAACACCATATATTTT
TRBV18,.,.,TRBJ2-5,12,CASSPSPETQYF,TGTGCCAGCTCACCATCCCCAGAGACCCAGTACTTC
TRBV5-4,.,.,TRBJ2-2,14,CASSLGGGTGELFF,TGTGCCAGCAGCCTGGGAGGGGGCACCGGGGAGCTGTTTTTT
TRBV6-6,.,.,TRBJ2-5,15,CASSYGVPWQETQYF,TGTGCCAGCAGTTACGGAGTCCCCTGGCAAGAGACCCAGTACTTC
TRBV9,.,.,TRBJ1-1,13,CASSVGGSSQAFF,TGTGCCAGCAGCGTAGGGGGCAGTAGCCAAGCTTTCTTT
TRBV6-5,.,TRBD1,TRBJ2-1,15,CASTSGQGSYNEQFF,TGTGCCAGCACCTCGGGACAGGGATCCTACAATGAGCAGTTCTTC
TRBV20-1,.,.,TRBJ2-1,11,CSVGGSYEQFF,TGCAGTGTGGGGGGTTCTTATGAGCAGTTCTTC
TRBV19,once,.,TRBJ2-2,14,CASSHRVSTGELFF,TGTGCCAGTAGTCACAGGGTAAGCACCGGGGAGCTGTTTTTT
TRBV6-1,few,.,TRBJ1-2,13,CASTRASLYGYTF,TGTGCCAGCACGAGGGCTTCGCTCTATGGCTACACCTTC
TRBV5-1,.,.,TRBJ2-7,15,CASSLRPSEPDEQYF,TGCGCCAGCAGCTTGAGGCCCAGCGAGCCGGATGAGCAGTACTTC